This passage covers 13 T cell receptor beta chains from one sample sequenced in a study of CD8+ T cells in alopecia areata. Reverse transcribed after extraction, RNA yielded cDNA as the sequencing template. Using immunoSEQ multiplex PCR, the repertoire was profiled, and TCRdb retains in-frame clones only, with some absent. The data contain more than 150,000 clones, about 51% of them singletons. The starting material was CD8+ T cells sorted from blood, obtained at week 0. The receptors were gathered from a human donor with alopecia areata.

The chain uses TRBV25-1 and TRBJ2-6; no reliable D call. Germline-derived CDR1 and CDR2 are MGHDK and SYGVNS. V was clipped by 4 bases and J by 0 bases, with 10 bases between them. CDR3 size: 16 residues. DNA of the CDR3: TGTGCCAGCAGTGTGTCGTTTAACTCTGGGGCCAACGTCCTGACTTTC. Translation gives CASSVSFNSGANVLTF.

In its sample, this clone was seen a few times. The CDR3 DNA follows: TGTGCCAGCAGCCTGGGACTAGGAGGTGCCACCGGGGAGCTGTTTTTT. It specifies CASSLGLGGATGELFF. The chain combines TRBV7-3 with TRBJ2-2; 8 bases agree with TRBD2. The ends lost 5 bases at V and 4 bases at J; junction bases unmatched: 9. The CDR3 extends over 16 amino acids. Per germline, CDR1 SGHTA and CDR2 FQGTGA. The full variable domain, rest sourced from reference TRBV7-3 and TRBJ2-2, is GAGVSQTPSNKVTEKGKYVELRCDPISGHTALYWYRQSLGQGPEFLIYFQGTGAADDSGLPNDRFFAVRPEGSVSTLKIQRTERGDSAVYLCASSLGLGGATGELFFGEGSRLTVL.

The chain links TRBV10-3 to TRBJ2-5, with 8 bases aligning to TRBD1. The ends lost 2 bases at V and 5 bases at J; junction bases unmatched: 4. Germline lookup yields CDR1 ENHRY and CDR2 SYGVKD. The CDR3 extends over 14 amino acids. In DNA form, the CDR3 reads TGTGCCATCAGTGAGAGGCAGGGGGCTGAGACCCAGTACTTC. As protein: CAISERQGAETQYF.

CDR3 sequence reads: CSVREGGTEAFF. For the CDR3, the DNA is TGCAGCGTCAGGGAGGGTGGAACTGAAGCTTTCTTT. The chain has TRBV29-1 and TRBJ1-1; possible D gene TRBD1, 5 bases. CDR1 is SQVTM and CDR2 is ANQGSEA in the germline V gene. V shed 6 bases and J shed 5 bases, with 13 bases lying between them. This CDR3 has 12 residues.

This chain joins TRBV27 and TRBJ1-2; 8 nucleotides match TRBD1. The germline gives CDR1 MNHEY, CDR2 SMNVEV (reference sequence). This CDR3 has 14 amino acids. The V segment lost 5 bases and the J segment 8 bases; nucleotides outside the gene matches: 10. The CDR3 coding sequence is TGTGCCAGCAGTCTAAGGGGACAGGCAGAAGGCTACACCTTC. Encoded protein: CASSLRGQAEGYTF.

The chain combines TRBV13 with TRBJ1-1; TRBD1 matches at 11 bases. V lost 5 bases, J lost 9 bases, and 8 bases stayed unmatched. CDR1 and CDR2 (germline): PRHDT, FYEKMQ (reference sequence). This CDR3 contains 14 residues. The CDR3 loop reads CASSAGTGGMKAFF. CDR3 coding DNA: TGTGCCAGCAGCGCTGGGACAGGGGGAATGAAAGCTTTCTTT.

This clone has more than one count but fewer than ten. This rearrangement joins TRBV13 to TRBJ2-5, with 7 bases matching TRBD1. The V gene end was trimmed by 5 bases and the J gene end by 0 bases; junction bases not matched to a gene: 3. Germline V lookup: CDR1 PRHDT, CDR2 FYEKMQ (reference sequence). The CDR3 contains 14 residues. The CDR3 region has the DNA TGTGCCAGCAGCCCGGGACAGAACCAAGAGACCCAGTACTTC. It encodes CASSPGQNQETQYF. Full variable domain (missing parts from reference TRBV13 and TRBJ2-5): AAGVIQSPRHLIKEKRETATLKCYPIPRHDTVYWYQQGPGQDPQFLISFYEKMQSDKGSIPDRFSAQQFSDYHSELNMSSLELGDSALYFCASSPGQNQETQYFGPGTRLLVL.

This clone was counted once. The chain combines TRBV20-1 with TRBJ2-3; D unclear. CDR3 length equals 11 residues. The germline V gene encodes CDR1 DFQATT and CDR2 SNEGSKA (reference sequence). Trimming left V 1 base short and J 5 bases short, with 4 bases between. CDR3 amino acids: CSARAEDTQYF. In nucleotides, the CDR3 is TGCAGTGCTAGAGCAGAAGATACGCAGTATTTT.

V usage is TRBV30 and J usage is TRBJ1-1, with no clear D. The germline V gene encodes CDR1 GTSNPN and CDR2 SVGIG (reference sequence). The ends were cut back, 8 bases at V and 10 bases at J, with 14 bases in the middle. The CDR3 length is 10 residues. CDR3 sequence: CAGISRGAFF. The CDR3 bases are TGTGCCGGCATTTCTCGAGGAGCTTTCTTT.

This chain links TRBV9 with TRBJ2-7; D unresolved. In germline, CDR1 is SGDLS, CDR2 YYNGEE. With 2 bases removed from V and 7 bases from J, the gap between germline ends came to 13 bases. This CDR3 contains 13 residues. The CDR3 spells CASSVGALNEQYF. CDR3 coding DNA: TGTGCCAGCAGCGTTGGTGCGCTCAATGAGCAGTACTTC.

This clone was observed at least ten times. The chain joins TRBV2 to TRBJ1-1, with D hard to call. This CDR3 spans 14 amino acids. The V gene lost 8 bases and the J gene lost 1 base, with 14 bases spanning the gap. The germline V gene has CDR1 SNHLY and CDR2 FYNNEI. The CDR3 sequence is CASVGPSGNTEAFF. CDR3 DNA sequence: TGTGCCAGCGTCGGACCCTCGGGGAACACTGAAGCTTTCTTT.

This clone showed up just once. This rearrangement joins TRBV7-9 to TRBJ2-7, with a tentative D call TRBD1 (6 bases). The CDR3 sequence is 15 residues long. The germline V and J ends were trimmed by 4 bases and 0 bases, with 13 bases remaining between them. Germline V gene sequence: CDR1 SEHNR, CDR2 FQNEAQ (reference sequence). The CDR3 DNA reads TGTGCCAGCAGCTCGGACAGTTCGAGCTCCTACGAGCAGTACTTC. Translating it yields CASSSDSSSSYEQYF.

This chain links TRBV29-1 with TRBJ2-1, with TRBD2 matching 7 bases. This CDR3 comprises 16 residues. The junction had 16 bases not matched to a gene; V was cut back by 4 bases and J by 7 bases. CDR1 and CDR2 from the germline V gene are SQVTM and ANQGSEA. The CDR3 DNA follows: TGCAGCGTTGCCCCCGGGGAGGGAGGTGGAGAAAATGAGCAGTTCTTC. It specifies CSVAPGEGGGENEQFF.